This T cell receptor (beta chain) is from a study of T cells after yellow fever vaccination. From germline, CDR1 is WSHSY and CDR2 SAAADI. The CDR3 covers 15 residues. V lost 5 bases, J lost 4 bases, and 8 bases stayed unmatched. This clonotype has ten or more counts. Study-wide findings and caveats: When the response was secondary, it was weaker but reached its peak faster, day 5 versus 15.

Each CDR3 protein gets one entry after TCRdb re-called the 5' RACE reads with MiXCR. Of some 27,000 distinct CDR3 sequences listed, over 5.5% are singletons. The specimen was PBMCs, either bulk or a sorted T-cell subset (CD4+, CD8+, memory, or dextramer-sorted; not recorded which), collected on the day of the yellow fever booster vaccination. This clonotype was obtained from a young man who received the YFV17D yellow fever vaccine. J is TRBJ2-1 and V is TRBV10-2; 7 nucleotides line up with TRBD2. This CDR3 reads CASSSTSPEYNEQFF. CDR3 coding DNA: TGCGCCAGCAGTTCGACTAGCCCCGAGTACAATGAGCAGTTCTTC.